This is a list of T cell receptor beta chains from one sample in a study of T cell repertoires in cytomegalovirus infection. TCRdb re-called the reads through MiXCR, storing one row per CDR3 protein. Of tens of thousands of distinct CDR3 sequences listed, under 25% are singletons. For these receptors, no antigen is known. Source: CD8+ T cells from cultured PBMCs, taken from culture after CMV antigen stimulation. The receptors were gathered from a human donor in good health (CMV status not recorded). Some clones in this sample may be carry-over from other donors' samples. Each CDR3 is given with its conserved first and last residue. A D gene is named only where the DNA matches it firmly. Size is stated for part of the rows, as once, few or many counts, or as a class when the clone is expanded.

v_call	d_call	j_call	clone_size	cdr3_aa	cdr3_nt
TRBV7-6	.	TRBJ1-1	.	CASSVKVGGNTEAFF	TGTGCCAGCAGCGTAAAGGTCGGGGGGAACACTGAAGCTTTCTTT
TRBV7-6	.	TRBJ2-7	.	CASSLGPAGDEQYF	TGTGCCAGCAGCTTAGGTCCAGCTGGGGACGAGCAGTACTTC
TRBV7-2	.	TRBJ2-5	.	CASSLGGRERSQETQYF	TGTGCCAGCAGCTTAGGAGGGAGAGAAAGATCGCAAGAGACCCAGTACTTC
TRBV27	.	TRBJ2-7	.	CASSLSMGAYEQYF	TGTGCCAGCAGTTTATCGATGGGGGCTTACGAGCAGTACTTC
TRBV12-3/TRBV12-4	TRBD2	TRBJ2-3	few	CASTISGAREDTQYF	TGTGCCAGCACTATAAGCGGGGCGCGCGAAGATACGCAGTATTTT
TRBV12-3/TRBV12-4	.	TRBJ2-2	.	CASTQESLNTGELFF	TGTGCCAGCACCCAGGAGAGCCTGAACACCGGGGAGCTGTTTTTT
TRBV27	.	TRBJ1-4	few	CASSSTGKRKLFF	TGTGCCAGCAGTTCGACAGGCAAACGGAAACTGTTTTTT
TRBV7-9	TRBD1	TRBJ1-2	few	CASSLYGQGDYYGYTF	TGTGCCAGCAGCCTCTATGGACAGGGGGATTACTATGGCTACACCTTC
TRBV6-4	.	TRBJ1-1	.	CASREDIGNTEAFF	TGTGCCAGCAGGGAGGACATAGGGAACACTGAAGCTTTCTTT
TRBV6-1	.	TRBJ2-7	few	CASSERSEVYEQYF	TGTGCCAGCAGTGAACGTTCCGAAGTTTACGAGCAGTACTTC
TRBV6-2/TRBV6-3	.	TRBJ1-2	many	CASSPGRNYGYTF	TGTGCCAGCAGTCCGGGCCGAAACTATGGCTACACCTTC
TRBV6-2/TRBV6-3	TRBD1	TRBJ1-1	.	CASSYAGQGILLAFF	TGTGCCAGCAGCTACGCCGGACAGGGCATACTTCTAGCTTTCTTT
TRBV7-6	TRBD1	TRBJ2-7	many	CASSRGSGQGYEQYF	TGTGCCAGCAGCCGGGGGTCGGGACAGGGTTACGAGCAGTACTTC
TRBV5-4	.	TRBJ2-7	few	CASSWDGSYEQYF	TGTGCCAGCAGCTGGGACGGCTCCTACGAGCAGTACTTC
TRBV7-2	TRBD2	TRBJ2-7	few	CASNGLAGSLALGYEQYF	TGTGCCAGCAACGGTCTAGCGGGATCTCTTGCACTGGGGTACGAGCAGTACTTC
TRBV7-8	.	TRBJ2-3	once	CASSLDINSDTQYF	TGTGCCAGCAGCTTAGATATCAACTCGGATACGCAGTATTTT
TRBV15	TRBD1	TRBJ2-7	few	CATSRDTGTGSVEQYF	TGTGCCACCAGCAGAGACACCGGGACAGGGTCTGTCGAGCAGTACTTC
TRBV29-1	TRBD1	TRBJ2-3	.	CSARTGLTDTQYF	TGCAGCGCCCGGACAGGGCTAACAGATACGCAGTATTTT
TRBV19	TRBD1	TRBJ2-1	.	CASSPYRGTGSYNEQFF	TGTGCCAGTAGTCCGTACCGCGGGACAGGGTCCTACAATGAGCAGTTCTTC
TRBV7-8	TRBD2	TRBJ2-1	.	CASSYSGGASNEQFF	TGTGCCAGCAGCTACAGCGGGGGGGCCAGTAATGAGCAGTTCTTC
TRBV6-5	TRBD1	TRBJ2-1	.	CASSPGQGAKWNEQFF	TGTGCCAGCAGTCCGGGACAGGGGGCCAAATGGAATGAGCAGTTCTTC
TRBV28	.	TRBJ2-7	few	CASLGRRLSYEQYF	TGTGCCAGCTTAGGGAGACGGTTGTCCTACGAGCAGTACTTC
TRBV11-3	.	TRBJ2-3	few	CASSLTDSYTDTQYF	TGTGCCAGCAGCTTGACCGACTCATACACAGATACGCAGTATTTT
TRBV7-2	TRBD1	TRBJ2-4	.	CASSWDDRAETKNIQYF	TGTGCCAGCAGCTGGGACGACAGGGCTGAAACCAAAAACATTCAGTACTTC
TRBV7-2	.	TRBJ2-1	few	CASSLVPTYNEQFF	TGTGCCAGCAGCTTAGTCCCCACTTACAATGAGCAGTTCTTC
TRBV7-2	TRBD1	TRBJ2-7	few	CASSSRGPSYEQYF	TGTGCCAGCAGTTCAAGGGGGCCCTCCTACGAGCAGTACTTC
TRBV7-8	TRBD1	TRBJ1-2	.	CASSTDRGQDGYTF	TGTGCCAGCAGCACGGACAGGGGGCAAGATGGCTACACCTTC
TRBV7-9	TRBD2	TRBJ2-1	.	CASSPGTSAYNEQFF	TGTGCCAGCAGCCCCGGGACTAGCGCATACAATGAGCAGTTCTTC
TRBV6-2/TRBV6-3	.	TRBJ1-2	few	CASSPSLTEIYGYTF	TGTGCCAGCAGTCCATCCTTGACAGAAATCTATGGCTACACCTTC
TRBV6-5	TRBD2	TRBJ2-2	many	CASSSGTRTGELFF	TGTGCCAGCAGCTCCGGGACTAGAACCGGGGAGCTGTTTTTT
TRBV29-1	.	TRBJ2-1	.	CSVEKYNEQFF	TGCAGCGTTGAAAAGTACAATGAGCAGTTCTTC
TRBV7-8	.	TRBJ2-3	.	CASSYTKDATQYF	TGTGCCAGCAGCTATACAAAGGACGCGACGCAGTATTTT
TRBV7-2	TRBD2	TRBJ2-1	few	CASSSLSIAGEPTYNEQFF	TGTGCCAGCAGCTCGCTTTCGATAGCGGGAGAGCCGACTTACAATGAGCAGTTCTTC
TRBV11-2	.	TRBJ1-6	.	CASSFPRTGQADSPLHF	TGTGCCAGCAGCTTCCCACGCACGGGGCAGGCGGATTCACCCCTCCACTTT
TRBV28	.	TRBJ1-1	.	CASSLRQTLNTEAFF	TGTGCCAGCAGTTTGAGACAGACTTTGAACACTGAAGCTTTCTTT
TRBV12-3/TRBV12-4	.	TRBJ2-7	few	CASSSTVLEQYF	TGTGCCAGCAGTTCCACTGTTCTCGAGCAGTACTTC
TRBV7-2	.	TRBJ1-1	.	CASSLRQQMNTEAFF	TGTGCCAGCAGCTTGCGACAACAGATGAACACTGAAGCTTTCTTT
TRBV28	.	TRBJ2-6	many	CASSLLRDSGANVLTF	TGTGCCAGCAGTTTGCTCAGGGACTCTGGGGCCAACGTCCTGACTTTC
TRBV7-2	.	TRBJ2-3	few	CASSLEGSFDTQYF	TGTGCCAGCAGCTTAGAGGGTAGCTTCGATACGCAGTATTTT
TRBV2	TRBD1	TRBJ2-1	few	CASSPMTGSIYNEQFF	TGTGCCAGCAGCCCAATGACAGGGTCCATCTACAATGAGCAGTTCTTC
TRBV4-3	.	TRBJ2-1	.	CASSQDETPSYNEQFF	TGCGCCAGCAGCCAAGACGAGACCCCATCCTACAATGAGCAGTTCTTC
TRBV7-6	.	TRBJ2-5	many	CASTSRKPSETQYF	TGTGCCAGCACCTCCCGGAAGCCTTCAGAGACCCAGTACTTC